These T cell receptor beta chains were read from a single sample in a study of T cell responses to AZD1222 COVID-19 vaccine. Assay: immunoSEQ multiplex PCR; the TCRdb copy retains only in-frame clones and omits some. This sample has 80,000 to 90,000 clones; approximately 90% occur once, and the top ten carry 2.2%. The material was peripheral blood, obtained on day 0 of AZD1222 vaccination. All receptors come from an adult in good health. The CDR3 runs from the conserved cysteine through the conserved F or W. D genes are given only for firm matches.

v_gene	j_gene	d_gene	CDR3aa
TRBV5-6	TRBJ1-1	NA	CASSLGSEAFF
TRBV10-2	TRBJ2-3	TRBD2	CASSESLAGGTDTQYF
TRBV12-3/TRBV12-4	TRBJ1-2	TRBD1	CAIGTVYGYTF
TRBV5-5	TRBJ2-1	TRBD2	CASSSRLAGGPGYNEQFF
TRBV6-6	TRBJ1-5	NA	CASSRGGGNQPQHF
TRBV18	TRBJ2-7	TRBD2	CASSGTGLATEQYF
TRBV14	TRBJ2-5	NA	CASSQVPIRQETQYF
TRBV5-1	TRBJ2-1	TRBD2	CASTVTSGRVNEQFF
TRBV6-6	TRBJ2-2	TRBD1	CASRDQGAPGGELFF
TRBV7-2	TRBJ1-1	NA	CASSSQFNTEAFF
TRBV5-1	TRBJ2-7	TRBD2	CASSLRVVGGDEQYF
TRBV11-2	TRBJ2-1	NA	CASSVRSPQTPYNEQFF
TRBV19	TRBJ2-1	NA	CASSIDGSFYNEQFF
TRBV5-8	TRBJ1-2	NA	CASIGLGNYGYTF
TRBV5-4	TRBJ2-2	TRBD2	CASSLAERGGTGELFF
TRBV2	TRBJ2-5	NA	CASSGQTRQETQYF
TRBV11-3	TRBJ2-7	TRBD2	CASSPGLAGGYEQYF
TRBV6-5	TRBJ2-6	NA	CASSLTGANVLTF
TRBV7-8	TRBJ1-1	NA	CASSYSTGNTEAFF
TRBV19	TRBJ2-2	NA	CASSMGQVRTYTGELFF
TRBV12-5	TRBJ2-3	NA	CASGSTDTQYF
TRBV7-8	TRBJ2-2	NA	CASSLVTTGGELFF
TRBV5-6	TRBJ1-3	TRBD1	CASSWGRGGLSGNTIYF
TRBV14	TRBJ2-5	NA	CASSQVSQTQYF
TRBV30	TRBJ1-1	NA	CAWSRGLRDTEAFF
TRBV27	TRBJ1-1	NA	CASSFRQSNTEAFF
TRBV19	TRBJ1-4	TRBD1	CASSNRQGIGEKLFF
TRBV19	TRBJ2-2	NA	CASSKGGRNTGELFF
TRBV3-1/TRBV3-2	TRBJ2-2	TRBD2	CASSSTSGGAFGLGGELFF
TRBV10-3	TRBJ2-2	TRBD1	CAISGGTGDTGELFF
TRBV5-5	TRBJ2-7	TRBD1	CASSPRTGARSYEQYF
TRBV10-3	TRBJ2-1	TRBD2	CAISIGLAGSEQFF
TRBV27	TRBJ2-7	TRBD1	CASSYAPPGQGPYEQYF